This entry is about one TCR beta chain. This specimen comes from a study of blood T cell repertoires in COVID-19. Germline assignment: CDR1 LGHNA and CDR2 YNFKEQ. V lost 3 bases and J lost 0, with 12 bases in between. This CDR3 comprises 16 residues. Sequencing used immunoSEQ multiplex PCR; TCRdb keeps in-frame clones, though not all of them. The table lists roughly 200,000 clones, 80% to 95% of them singletons, with 0.5% to 0.6% in the top ten. Sample: peripheral blood. This clonotype was sampled from a man aged 50-59 years with acute or convalescent COVID-19. This rearrangement joins TRBV4-2 to TRBJ1-3; D ambiguous. The CDR3, as DNA: TGTGCCAGCAGCCAGTTACCTATACTCTCTGGAAACACCATATATTTT. As protein: CASSQLPILSGNTIYF.